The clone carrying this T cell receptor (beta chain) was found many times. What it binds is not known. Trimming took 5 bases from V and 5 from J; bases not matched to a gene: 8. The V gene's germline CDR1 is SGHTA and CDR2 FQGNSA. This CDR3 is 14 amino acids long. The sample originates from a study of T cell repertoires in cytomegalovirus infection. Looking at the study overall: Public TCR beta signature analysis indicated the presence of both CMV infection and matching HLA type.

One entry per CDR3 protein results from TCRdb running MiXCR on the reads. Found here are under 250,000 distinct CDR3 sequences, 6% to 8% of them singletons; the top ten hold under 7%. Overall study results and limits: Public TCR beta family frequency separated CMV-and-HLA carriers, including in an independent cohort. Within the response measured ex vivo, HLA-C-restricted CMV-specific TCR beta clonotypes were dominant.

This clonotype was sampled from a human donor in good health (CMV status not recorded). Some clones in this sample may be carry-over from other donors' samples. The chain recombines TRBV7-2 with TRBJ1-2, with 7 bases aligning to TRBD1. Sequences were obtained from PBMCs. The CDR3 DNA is TGTGCCAGCAGCGCCGCAGGGGGAGCATATGGCTACACCTTC. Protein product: CASSAAGGAYGYTF.